One and the same sample provided the 3 T cell receptor beta chains below, sequenced in a study of CD8 T cells in ankylosing spondylitis. Study observations and caveats: About 8 highly homologous variants made up a TCR beta motif, and this motif appeared characteristic of ankylosing spondylitis blood.

MiXCR, applied by TCRdb to the 5' RACE reads, yields one record per CDR3 protein. Among about 540,000 distinct CDR3 sequences listed, about 13% were seen once. These TCRs' antigens remain unknown. The sample was blood, either unsorted or a sorted T cell fraction (not recorded which). These receptors were obtained from a male donor with ankylosing spondylitis.

CDR3 in amino acids: CASNRTGLAGEWYEQYV. CDR3 DNA sequence: TGTGCCAGCAATCGCACCGGACTAGCGGGAGAATGGTACGAGCAGTACGTC. The chain employs TRBV25-1 and TRBJ2-7; 13 bases are a match to TRBD2. The CDR3 has 17 residues. The germline gives CDR1 MGHDK, CDR2 SYGVNS. The V gene end was trimmed by 7 bases and the J gene end by 4 bases; junction bases not matched to a gene: 13.

V usage is TRBV20-1 and J usage is TRBJ2-2; D possibly corresponds to TRBD2 (6 bases). The V end lost 6 bases, the J end lost 8 bases, and 16 bases lay between the germline ends. The CDR3 is made up of 13 amino acids. The germline V gene has CDR1 DFQATT and CDR2 SNEGSKA (reference sequence). CDR3 residues: CSAVEGILGELFF. The CDR3 DNA follows: TGCAGTGCCGTGGAGGGGATTTTAGGGGAGCTGTTTTTT.

This clonotype showed up just a few times. The chain couples TRBV27 to TRBJ1-4, with 7 bases matching TRBD1. The germline V gene has CDR1 MNHEY and CDR2 SMNVEV (reference sequence). This CDR3 comprises 13 residues. V lost 4 bases, J lost 8 bases, and 4 bases stayed unmatched. The CDR3 region is CASSYRGGEKLFF. CDR3 in DNA: TGTGCCAGCAGTTACAGGGGAGGGGAAAAACTGTTTTTT. The full variable domain, with the rest looked up from reference TRBV27 and TRBJ1-4, is EAQVTQNPRYLITVTGKKLTVTCSQNMNHEYMSWYRQDPGLGLRQIYYSMNVEVTDKGDVPEGYKVSRKEKRNFPLILESPSPNQTSLYFCASSYRGGEKLFFGSGTQLSVL.